What follows are 6 T cell receptor beta chains derived from one specimen sequenced in a study of T cell clonotyping in hematopoietic cell transplantation. Data came from immunoSEQ multiplex PCR; TCRdb stores just in-frame clones and leaves some out. The table lists 10,000 or so clones, about 88% of them singletons, with under 4% in the top ten. Sequenced material: peripheral blood mononuclear cells. These receptors were collected from a human donor who either received an allogeneic hematopoietic cell transplant for a myeloid malignancy or was a related donor (not recorded which). Some clones in this sample may be carry-over from other donors' samples.

This sequence joins TRBV25-1 and TRBJ1-6, with D hard to call. The CDR3 has 16 residues. V was cut by 7 bases and J by 0 bases, with 13 bases left in between. Germline values: CDR1 MGHDK, CDR2 SYGVNS. In DNA form, the CDR3 reads TGTGCCAGCAAGGGCACCGCGAGCTCCTATAATTCACCCCTCCACTTT. This encodes CASKGTASSYNSPLHF.

This clone was found a few times. The chain links TRBV2 to TRBJ2-1, with D perhaps assigned TRBD1 or TRBD2 (5 bases each). The CDR3 sequence is 15 residues long. Germline CDR1 and CDR2: SNHLY and FYNNEI. Trimming left V 7 bases short and J 4 bases short, with 17 bases between. CDR3 amino acids: CASKGPGQNYNEQFF. In nucleotides, the CDR3 is TGTGCCAGCAAGGGGCCGGGGCAGAATTACAATGAGCAGTTCTTC.

This chain uses TRBV7-9 with TRBJ1-6; a weak D match, TRBD1 (6 bases). CDR3 length: 17 amino acids. Germline CDR1 reads SEHNR; CDR2 reads FQNEAQ (reference sequence). V was cut by 5 bases and J by 4 bases, with 18 bases left in between. The CDR3 reads CASSPPGGGRYNSPLHF. Here the CDR3 DNA reads TGTGCCAGCAGCCCCCCCGGCGGGGGGCGATATAATTCACCCCTCCACTTT.

The genes are TRBV5-4 and TRBJ2-3; the match to TRBD2 covers 8 bases. The germline V gene has CDR1 SGHNT and CDR2 YYREEE (reference sequence). CDR3 length: 17 residues. Trimming at V came to 5 bases and at J to 2 bases, leaving 13 bases not matched to a gene. The DNA of the CDR3 is TGTGCCAGCAGTACCCAGGCGGGCGGGGGGCCCACAGATACGCAGTATTTT. Translated, it gives CASSTQAGGGPTDTQYF.

The chain couples TRBV19 to TRBJ1-2; 12 nucleotides match TRBD1. The CDR3 has 15 residues. Germline V gene data show CDR1 as LNHDA and CDR2 as SQIVND (reference sequence). V dropped 2 bases and J dropped 7; count of bases not matched to a gene: 5. CDR3 coding DNA: TGTGCCAGTAGTATATCCGGGACAGGGGGCTCTGGCTACACCTTC. Translating it yields CASSISGTGGSGYTF.

The chain is built from TRBV9 and TRBJ1-1; 7 bases match TRBD1. Germline loops: CDR1 SGDLS, CDR2 YYNGEE. CDR3 length equals 13 residues. J lost 4 bases, V lost 4 bases, and 4 bases had no gene match. CDR3 amino acids: CASSSRGPTEAFF. The CDR3 nucleotides are TGTGCCAGCAGCTCAAGGGGGCCCACTGAAGCTTTCTTT.